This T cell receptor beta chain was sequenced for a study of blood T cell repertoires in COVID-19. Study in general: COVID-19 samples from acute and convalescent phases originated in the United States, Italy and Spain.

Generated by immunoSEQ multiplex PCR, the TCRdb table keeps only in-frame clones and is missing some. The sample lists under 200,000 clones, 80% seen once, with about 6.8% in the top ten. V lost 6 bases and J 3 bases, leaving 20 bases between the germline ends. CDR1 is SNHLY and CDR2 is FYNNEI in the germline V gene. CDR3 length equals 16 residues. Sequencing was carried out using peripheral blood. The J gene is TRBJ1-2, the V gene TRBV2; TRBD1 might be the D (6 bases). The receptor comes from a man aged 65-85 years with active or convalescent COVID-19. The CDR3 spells CASSPQGSDSYYGYTF. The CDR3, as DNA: TGTGCCAGCAGCCCCCAGGGGTCCGACTCCTACTATGGCTACACCTTC. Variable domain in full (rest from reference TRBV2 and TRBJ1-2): EPEVTQTPSHQVTQMGQEVILRCVPISNHLYFYWYRQILGQKVEFLVSFYNNEISEKSEIFDDQFSVERPDGSNFTLKIRSTKLEDSAMYFCASSPQGSDSYYGYTFGSGTRLTVV.